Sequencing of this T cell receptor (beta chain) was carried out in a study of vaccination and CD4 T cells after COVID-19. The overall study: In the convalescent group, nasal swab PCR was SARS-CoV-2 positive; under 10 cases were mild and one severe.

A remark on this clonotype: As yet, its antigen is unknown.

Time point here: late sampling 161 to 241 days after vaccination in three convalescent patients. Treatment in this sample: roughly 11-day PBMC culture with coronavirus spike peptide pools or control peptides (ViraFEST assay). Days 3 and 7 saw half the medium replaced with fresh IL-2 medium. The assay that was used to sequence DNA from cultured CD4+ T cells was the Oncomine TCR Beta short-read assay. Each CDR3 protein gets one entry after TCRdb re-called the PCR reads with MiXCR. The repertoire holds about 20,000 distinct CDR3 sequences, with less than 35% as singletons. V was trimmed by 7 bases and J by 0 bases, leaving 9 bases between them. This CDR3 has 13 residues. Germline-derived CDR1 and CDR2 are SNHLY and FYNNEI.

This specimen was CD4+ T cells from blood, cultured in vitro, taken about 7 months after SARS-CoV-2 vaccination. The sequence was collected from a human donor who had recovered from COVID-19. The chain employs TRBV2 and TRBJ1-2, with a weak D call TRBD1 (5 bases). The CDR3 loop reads CASKGQSNYGYTF. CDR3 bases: TGTGCCAGCAAAGGACAATCTAACTATGGCTACACCTTC. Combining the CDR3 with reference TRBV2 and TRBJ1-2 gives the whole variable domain EPEVTQTPSHQVTQMGQEVILRCVPISNHLYFYWYRQILGQKVEFLVSFYNNEISEKSEIFDDQFSVERPDGSNFTLKIRSTKLEDSAMYFCASKGQSNYGYTFGSGTRLTVV.